This T cell receptor beta chain was sequenced for a study of blood T cell repertoires in COVID-19. Overall study: Material from acute and convalescent COVID-19 was sourced from the United States, Italy and Spain. The analysed material was cDNA or gDNA that came from T cells, B-cell-depleted T cells, or PBMCs.

This clone was seen only a few times. In the source study's methods: Estimation of nucleated cell counts relied on the amplification of reference gene primers. Using immunoSEQ multiplex PCR, the repertoire was profiled, and TCRdb retains in-frame clones only, with some absent. From that table come the V and J calls and clone size; the DNA was used to work out D and trimming. Of approximately 200,000 clones listed, roughly 80% are singletons. The length of the CDR3 is 13 residues. Deletions cut 6 bases from V and 6 bases from J, with 12 bases between. The germline gives CDR1 SGHTA, CDR2 FQGNSA. The TCR sequence derives from a woman in her sixties or seventies who had recovered from COVID-19. The chain employs TRBV7-2 and TRBJ2-1, with D possibly matching TRBD1 (6 bases). Sequencing was performed on peripheral blood. The CDR3 protein is CASSWDTGNEQFF. CDR3 bases: TGTGCCAGCAGTTGGGACACGGGCAATGAGCAGTTCTTC.